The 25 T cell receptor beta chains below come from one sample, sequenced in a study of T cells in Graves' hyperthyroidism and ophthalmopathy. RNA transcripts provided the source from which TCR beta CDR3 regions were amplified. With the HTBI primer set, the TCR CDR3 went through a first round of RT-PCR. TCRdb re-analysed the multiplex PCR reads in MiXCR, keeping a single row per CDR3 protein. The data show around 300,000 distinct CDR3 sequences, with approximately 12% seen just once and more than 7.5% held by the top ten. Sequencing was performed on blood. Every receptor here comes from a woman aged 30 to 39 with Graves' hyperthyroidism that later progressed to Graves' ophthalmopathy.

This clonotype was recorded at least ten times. CDR3 coding DNA: TGTGCCAGCAGCCGATTACAGTACACCGGGGAGCTGTTTTTT. Residues: CASSRLQYTGELFF. This sequence joins TRBV4-2 and TRBJ2-2; no clear D. Germline assignment: CDR1 LGHNA and CDR2 YNFKEQ. The V and J ends lost 4 bases and 3 bases respectively, with 9 bases between them. The CDR3 consists of 14 residues.

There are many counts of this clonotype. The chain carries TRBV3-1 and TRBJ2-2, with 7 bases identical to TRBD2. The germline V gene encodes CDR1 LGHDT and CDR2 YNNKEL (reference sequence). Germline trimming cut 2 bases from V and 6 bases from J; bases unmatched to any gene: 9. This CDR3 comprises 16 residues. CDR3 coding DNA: TGTGCCAGCAGCCAATCTAGCGGTTTAGTTGCCGGGGAGCTGTTTTTT. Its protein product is CASSQSSGLVAGELFF.

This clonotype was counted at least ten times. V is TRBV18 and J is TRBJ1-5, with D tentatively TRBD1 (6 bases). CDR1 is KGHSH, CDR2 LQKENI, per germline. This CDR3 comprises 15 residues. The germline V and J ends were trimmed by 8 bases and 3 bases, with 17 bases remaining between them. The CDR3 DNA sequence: TGTGCCAGCCCCAATAGGGGGGCGGACAATCAGCCCCAGCATTTT. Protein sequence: CASPNRGADNQPQHF.

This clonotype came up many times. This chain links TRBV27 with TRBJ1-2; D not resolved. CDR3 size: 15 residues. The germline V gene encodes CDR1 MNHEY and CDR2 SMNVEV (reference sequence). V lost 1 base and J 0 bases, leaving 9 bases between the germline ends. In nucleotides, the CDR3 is TGTGCCAGCAGTTTATACGGAGGGTCTAACTATGGCTACACCTTC. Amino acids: CASSLYGGSNYGYTF.

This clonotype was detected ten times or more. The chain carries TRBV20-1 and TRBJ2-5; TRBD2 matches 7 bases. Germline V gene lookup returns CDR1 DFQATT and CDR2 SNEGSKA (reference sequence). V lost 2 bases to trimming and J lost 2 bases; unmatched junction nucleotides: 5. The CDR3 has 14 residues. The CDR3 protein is CSARRPGGQETQYF. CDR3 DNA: TGCAGTGCTAGACGCCCGGGGGGTCAAGAGACCCAGTACTTC.

The CDR3 is CASSGTTNRHEQFF. The CDR3 DNA follows: TGTGCCAGCAGCGGGACGACGAATCGGCATGAGCAGTTCTTC. The chain employs TRBV5-6 and TRBJ2-1; D assignment may be TRBD1 or TRBD2 (5 bases each). The CDR3 consists of 14 residues. V was shortened by 4 bases and J by 8 bases, with 16 bases between the two germline ends. The germline CDR1 and CDR2 sequences are SGHDT and YYEEEE.

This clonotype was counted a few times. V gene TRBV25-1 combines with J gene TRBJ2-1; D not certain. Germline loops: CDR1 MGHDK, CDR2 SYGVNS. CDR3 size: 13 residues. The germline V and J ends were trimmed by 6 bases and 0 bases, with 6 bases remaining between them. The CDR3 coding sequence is TGTGCCAGCAGGCAGAGCTCCTACAATGAGCAGTTCTTC. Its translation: CASRQSSYNEQFF.

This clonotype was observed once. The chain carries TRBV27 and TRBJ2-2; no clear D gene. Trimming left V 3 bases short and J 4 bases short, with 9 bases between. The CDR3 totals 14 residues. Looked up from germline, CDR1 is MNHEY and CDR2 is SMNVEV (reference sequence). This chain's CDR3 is CASSFLGTTGELFF. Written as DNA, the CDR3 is TGTGCCAGCAGTTTTCTGGGTACCACCGGGGAGCTGTTTTTT.

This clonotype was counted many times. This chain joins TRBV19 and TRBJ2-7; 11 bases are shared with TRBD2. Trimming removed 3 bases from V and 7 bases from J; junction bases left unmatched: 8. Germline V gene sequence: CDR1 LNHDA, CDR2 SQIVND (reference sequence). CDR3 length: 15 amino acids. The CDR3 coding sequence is TGTGCCAGTAGTATCGGGCTAGCGGGAGGTTGGGAGCAGTACTTC. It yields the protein CASSIGLAGGWEQYF.

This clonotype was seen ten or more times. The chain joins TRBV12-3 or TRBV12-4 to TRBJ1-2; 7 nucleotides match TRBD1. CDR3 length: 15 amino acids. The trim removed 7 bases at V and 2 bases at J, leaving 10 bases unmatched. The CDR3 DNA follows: TGTGCCAGCAAGGCCGACAGGGCCGGGAACTATGGCTACACCTTC. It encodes CASKADRAGNYGYTF.

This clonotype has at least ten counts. The CDR3 region is CASSLVGTAYEQYF. The CDR3 DNA follows: TGTGCCAGCAGCTTAGTCGGGACTGCCTACGAGCAGTACTTC. This chain links TRBV7-9 with TRBJ2-7, with D tentatively TRBD2 (6 bases). V was pared by 1 base and J by 2 bases, with 9 bases between. CDR1 is SEHNR and CDR2 is FQNEAQ in the germline V gene (reference sequence). This CDR3 has 14 amino acids.

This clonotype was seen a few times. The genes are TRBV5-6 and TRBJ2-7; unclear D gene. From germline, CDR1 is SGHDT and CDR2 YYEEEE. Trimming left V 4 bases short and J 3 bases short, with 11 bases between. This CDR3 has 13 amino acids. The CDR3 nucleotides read TGTGCCAGCAGCCAAATTTTTATCTACGAGCAGTACTTC. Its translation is CASSQIFIYEQYF.

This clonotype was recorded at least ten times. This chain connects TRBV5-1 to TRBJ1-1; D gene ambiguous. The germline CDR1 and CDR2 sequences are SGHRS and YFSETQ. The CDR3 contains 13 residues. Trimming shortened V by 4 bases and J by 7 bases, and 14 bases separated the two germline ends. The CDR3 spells CASSPGGNLEAFF. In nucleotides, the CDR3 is TGCGCCAGCAGCCCGGGAGGCAACCTTGAAGCTTTCTTT. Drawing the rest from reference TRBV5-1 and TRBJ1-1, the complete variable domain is KAGVTQTPRYLIKTRGQQVTLSCSPISGHRSVSWYQQTPGQGLQFLFEYFSETQRNKGNFPGRFSGRQFSNSRSEMNVSTLELGDSALYLCASSPGGNLEAFFGQGTRLTVV.

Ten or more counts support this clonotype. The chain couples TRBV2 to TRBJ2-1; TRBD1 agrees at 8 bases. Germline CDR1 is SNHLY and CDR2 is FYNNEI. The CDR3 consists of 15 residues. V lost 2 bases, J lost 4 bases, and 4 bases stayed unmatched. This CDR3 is CASSEWGQVYNEQFF. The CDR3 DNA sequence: TGTGCCAGCAGTGAATGGGGACAGGTATACAATGAGCAGTTCTTC.

CDR3 loop: CASSFRGEGTEAFF. The DNA of the CDR3 is TGTGCCAGCAGTTTTAGGGGCGAGGGCACTGAAGCTTTCTTT. The chain employs TRBV28 and TRBJ1-1, with a possible D match to TRBD1 (5 bases). CDR1 is MDHEN and CDR2 is SYDVKM in the germline V gene. V was clipped by 3 bases and J by 4 bases, with 12 bases between them. CDR3 length: 14 residues.

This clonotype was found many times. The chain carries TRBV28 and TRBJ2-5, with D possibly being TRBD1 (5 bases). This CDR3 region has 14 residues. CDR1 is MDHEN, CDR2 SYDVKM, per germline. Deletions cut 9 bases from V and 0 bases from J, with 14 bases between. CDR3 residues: CASKRRQYQETQYF. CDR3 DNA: TGTGCCAGTAAGAGGCGACAGTACCAAGAGACCCAGTACTTC.

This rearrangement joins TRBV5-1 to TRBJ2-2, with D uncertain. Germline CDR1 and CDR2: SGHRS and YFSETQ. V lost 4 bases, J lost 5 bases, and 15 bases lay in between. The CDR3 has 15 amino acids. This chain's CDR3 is CASSDDRSGTGELFF. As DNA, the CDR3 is TGCGCCAGCAGCGACGATCGAAGTGGGACCGGGGAGCTGTTTTTT.

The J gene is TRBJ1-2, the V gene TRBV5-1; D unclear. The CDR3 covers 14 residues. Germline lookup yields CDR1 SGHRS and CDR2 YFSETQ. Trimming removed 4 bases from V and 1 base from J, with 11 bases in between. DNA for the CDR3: TGCGCCAGCAGCCAGAGTAGCAGTAACTATGGCTACACCTTC. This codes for CASSQSSSNYGYTF.

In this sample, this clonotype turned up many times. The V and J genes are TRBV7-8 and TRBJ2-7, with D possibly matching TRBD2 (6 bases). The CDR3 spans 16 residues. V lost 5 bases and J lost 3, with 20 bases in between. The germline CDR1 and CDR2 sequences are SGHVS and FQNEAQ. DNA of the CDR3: TGTGCCAGCAGCCCCCCCCTCGCGGGAACCATCTACGAGCAGTACTTC. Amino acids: CASSPPLAGTIYEQYF.

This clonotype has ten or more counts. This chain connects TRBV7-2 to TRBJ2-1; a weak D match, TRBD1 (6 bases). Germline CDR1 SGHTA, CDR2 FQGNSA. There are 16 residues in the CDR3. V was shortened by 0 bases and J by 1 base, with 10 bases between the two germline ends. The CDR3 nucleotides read TGTGCCAGCAGCTTAGCGGGGGCAGCGTCCTACAATGAGCAGTTCTTC. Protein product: CASSLAGAASYNEQFF.

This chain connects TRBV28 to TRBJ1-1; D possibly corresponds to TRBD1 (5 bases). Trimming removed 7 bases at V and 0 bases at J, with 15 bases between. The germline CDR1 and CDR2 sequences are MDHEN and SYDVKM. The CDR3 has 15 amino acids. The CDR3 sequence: CASTLRGVLNTEAFF. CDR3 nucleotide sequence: TGTGCCAGCACCCTTCGAGGGGTTTTGAACACTGAAGCTTTCTTT.

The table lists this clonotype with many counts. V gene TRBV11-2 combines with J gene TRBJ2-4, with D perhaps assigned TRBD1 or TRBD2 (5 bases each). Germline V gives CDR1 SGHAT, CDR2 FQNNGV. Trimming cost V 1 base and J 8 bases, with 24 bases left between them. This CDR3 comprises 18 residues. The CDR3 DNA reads TGTGCCAGCAGCTTAGGGGTGTTGGACAATCGCGGGTGGGACATTCAGTACTTC. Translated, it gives CASSLGVLDNRGWDIQYF. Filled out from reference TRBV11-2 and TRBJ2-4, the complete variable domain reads EAGVAQSPRYKIIEKRQSVAFWCNPISGHATLYWYQQILGQGPKLLIQFQNNGVVDDSQLPKDRFSAERLKGVDSTLKIQPAKLEDSAVYLCASSLGVLDNRGWDIQYFGAGTRLSVL.

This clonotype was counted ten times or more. Here the CDR3 reads CASSPGTSNTGELFF. CDR3 in DNA: TGTGCCAGCAGCCCTGGGACGTCGAACACCGGGGAGCTGTTTTTT. The J gene is TRBJ2-2, the V gene TRBV6-1, with D tentatively TRBD1 or TRBD2 (5 bases each). Germline V lookup: CDR1 MNHNS, CDR2 SASEGT. The ends were cut back, 6 bases at V and 0 bases at J, with 11 bases in the middle. The CDR3 is 15 residues long.

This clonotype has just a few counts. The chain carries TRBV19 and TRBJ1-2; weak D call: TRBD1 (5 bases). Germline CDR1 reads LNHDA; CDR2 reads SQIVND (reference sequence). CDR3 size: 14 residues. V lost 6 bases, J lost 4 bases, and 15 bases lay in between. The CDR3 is CASSSWDLSYGYTF. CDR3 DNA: TGTGCCAGTAGCTCCTGGGACTTATCCTATGGCTACACCTTC.

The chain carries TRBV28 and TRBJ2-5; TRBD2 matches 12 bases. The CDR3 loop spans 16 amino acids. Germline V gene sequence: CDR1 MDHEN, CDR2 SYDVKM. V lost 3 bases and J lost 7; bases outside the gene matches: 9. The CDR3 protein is CASSFPTSGSRGTQYF. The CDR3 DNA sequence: TGTGCCAGCAGTTTCCCGACTAGCGGGAGCCGCGGGACCCAGTACTTC.